The 27 T cell receptor beta chains below come from one sample, sequenced in a study of cytomegalovirus exposure and HLA in healthy donors. The PCR made use of 60 Vbeta and 13 Jbeta primers. Sequenced by immunoSEQ multiplex PCR; TCRdb stores in-frame clones only, minus some. In the table there are 140,000 to 150,000 clones, over 75% of which are singletons. Sequencing was carried out using PBMCs. Source of these receptors: a woman in her 30s in good health and CMV-seronegative.

The rearrangement links TRBV2 to TRBJ1-5; D is possibly TRBD1 (6 bases). The germline V gene has CDR1 SNHLY and CDR2 FYNNEI. Deletions cut 5 bases from V and 2 bases from J, with 19 bases between. The CDR3 sequence is 17 residues long. CDR3 in DNA: TGTGCCAGCAGTTCCGGTAGGGGGGGCCTAGGCAATCAGCCCCAGCATTTT. The encoded protein is CASSSGRGGLGNQPQHF.

V usage is TRBV9 and J usage is TRBJ2-3, with 15 bases matching TRBD2. The V gene end was trimmed by 4 bases and the J gene end by 6 bases; junction bases not matched to a gene: 9. The germline gives CDR1 SGDLS, CDR2 YYNGEE. CDR3 length: 17 residues. As DNA, the CDR3 is TGTGCCAGCAGCCTCCGGACTAGCGGGGGGGCCATCGATACGCAGTATTTT. This encodes CASSLRTSGGAIDTQYF.

The CDR3: CASSRAGLPYEQYF. The DNA for the CDR3 is TGTGCCAGCAGTAGGGCGGGACTTCCCTACGAGCAGTACTTC. The rearrangement links TRBV6-5 to TRBJ2-7; the D gene is possibly TRBD2 (6 bases). V lost 5 bases to trimming and J lost 2 bases, with 13 bases between them. Germline V gives CDR1 MNHEY, CDR2 SVGAGI. The CDR3 totals 14 residues.

The chain uses TRBV6-5 and TRBJ1-2; D unclear. Between the trimmed V and J ends, which lost 7 bases and 4 bases, there was a span of 16 bases. The CDR3 contains 14 residues. Per the germline V gene, CDR1 is MNHEY and CDR2 is SVGAGI. This CDR3 reads CASTTESSSYGYTF. CDR3 bases: TGTGCCAGCACAACAGAATCAAGCTCCTATGGCTACACCTTC.

This clone was picked up one time. This chain connects TRBV5-1 to TRBJ2-1; tentatively, D is TRBD1 (6 bases). The CDR3 covers 13 residues. Trimming left V 4 bases short and J 10 bases short, with 15 bases between. CDR1 and CDR2 (germline): SGHRS, YFSETQ. The CDR3 DNA follows: TGCGCCAGCAGCCCGGTGGGGGCAGGGGAGCAGTTCTTC. Protein sequence: CASSPVGAGEQFF.

In DNA, the CDR3 is TGTGCCAGCAGTTCTAACACCGGGGAGCTGTTTTTT. Its translation is CASSSNTGELFF. The rearrangement uses TRBV28 and TRBJ2-2; D is unresolved. CDR1 and CDR2 from the germline V gene are MDHEN and SYDVKM. V lost 4 bases and J 2 bases, leaving 2 bases between the germline ends. There are 12 residues in the CDR3.

This clone was detected only a few times. The chain employs TRBV29-1 and TRBJ2-2; a possible D gene is TRBD1 (6 bases). The germline V gene encodes CDR1 SQVTM and CDR2 ANQGSEA. V was cut by 3 bases and J by 1 base, with 6 bases left in between. CDR3 length: 13 amino acids. CDR3 residues: CSVDRGNTGELFF. In DNA, the CDR3 is TGCAGCGTTGACAGGGGGAACACCGGGGAGCTGTTTTTT.

V and J are TRBV18 and TRBJ2-7; 9 nucleotides line up with TRBD1. Losses at the gene ends were 5 bases for V and 3 bases for J; bases not matched to a gene: 5. Germline values: CDR1 KGHSH, CDR2 LQKENI. There are 14 residues in the CDR3. CDR3 in DNA: TGTGCCAGCTCAAGCCGGGACAGGGACTACGAGCAGTACTTC. Protein sequence: CASSSRDRDYEQYF.

The V call is TRBV11-3, the J call TRBJ2-7, with D tentatively TRBD2 (7 bases). Trimming left V 2 bases short and J 2 bases short, with 13 bases between. The CDR3 runs to 15 residues. Germline CDR1 SGHNT, CDR2 YENEEA. This CDR3 is CASSLPGEGPYEQYF. CDR3 in DNA: TGTGCCAGCAGCTTACCAGGGGAGGGCCCCTACGAGCAGTACTTC.

The J gene is TRBJ2-4, the V gene TRBV5-6; 8 positions match TRBD2. The germline CDR1 and CDR2 sequences are SGHDT and YYEEEE. The CDR3 contains 15 residues. The V gene end was trimmed by 1 base and the J gene end by 6 bases; junction bases not matched to a gene: 6. CDR3 sequence (DNA): TGTGCCAGCAGCTTGCGATTCGGGGGGGGAAACATTCAGTACTTC. Protein product: CASSLRFGGGNIQYF.

The chain employs TRBV7-2 and TRBJ2-3; 11 nucleotides line up with TRBD1. This CDR3 has 14 amino acids. CDR1 is SGHTA, CDR2 FQGNSA, per germline. The V segment lost 4 bases and the J segment 9 bases; nucleotides outside the gene matches: 6. Written as DNA, the CDR3 is TGTGCCAGCAGCTCCCCGGGACAGGGGGGGACGCAGTATTTT. Its protein product is CASSSPGQGGTQYF.

The V gene is TRBV15, the J gene TRBJ1-1; possible D gene TRBD1, 6 bases. The V end lost 0 bases, the J end lost 4 bases, and 9 bases lay between the germline ends. The germline V gene encodes CDR1 LNHNV and CDR2 YYDKDF (reference sequence). CDR3 size: 14 residues. CDR3 sequence: CATSRDPDSTEAFF. The CDR3 coding sequence is TGTGCCACCAGCAGAGACCCGGACAGCACTGAAGCTTTCTTT.

The table lists this clone with a few counts. The chain recombines TRBV18 with TRBJ1-1; TRBD1 matches 11 bases. Germline V gene lookup returns CDR1 KGHSH and CDR2 LQKENI. The CDR3 contains 15 residues. V shed 3 bases and J 4 bases; nucleotides not matched to a gene: 4. The CDR3 DNA follows: TGTGCCAGCTCACCGGGGGACAGGGGGTCCACTGAAGCTTTCTTT. Protein sequence: CASSPGDRGSTEAFF.

The chain employs TRBV20-1 and TRBJ2-7; D gene uncertain. V dropped 2 bases and J dropped 2 bases, with 4 bases sitting between them. This CDR3 has 11 residues. Germline CDR1 is DFQATT and CDR2 is SNEGSKA (reference sequence). The CDR3 loop reads CSARQAYEQYF. The CDR3 DNA sequence: TGCAGTGCTAGACAGGCCTACGAGCAGTACTTC.

CDR3 nucleotides: TGTGCCAGCAGTGGAGGCGACATTCAGTACTTC. Translating it yields CASSGGDIQYF. The rearrangement links TRBV6-1 to TRBJ2-4; D not certain. This CDR3 has 11 amino acids. V lost 4 bases to trimming and J lost 8 bases, with 6 bases between them. CDR1 MNHNS and CDR2 SASEGT come from the germline V gene.

This chain uses TRBV2 with TRBJ1-2; 9 positions agree with TRBD1. Germline V lookup: CDR1 SNHLY, CDR2 FYNNEI. This CDR3 spans 15 amino acids. J gave up 2 bases and V 9 bases, and 10 bases lay outside the gene matches. The CDR3, as DNA: TGTGCCAGTCGCCCCGACAGGGGGGCAAACTATGGCTACACCTTC. Its translation: CASRPDRGANYGYTF.

The rearrangement joins TRBV2 to TRBJ2-3, with a tentative D call TRBD2 (5 bases). Germline lookup yields CDR1 SNHLY and CDR2 FYNNEI. The V and J ends lost 6 bases and 0 bases respectively, with 13 bases between them. The CDR3 contains 15 residues. CDR3 nucleotide sequence: TGTGCCAGCAGAGAGGGAAGGAGTAGCACAGATACGCAGTATTTT. Its protein is CASREGRSSTDTQYF.

The sample holds one count of this clone. This sequence joins TRBV11-1 and TRBJ2-2; TRBD2 matches 9 bases. Germline trimming cut 3 bases from V and 4 bases from J; bases unmatched to any gene: 6. CDR1 and CDR2 (germline): SGHAT, FQDESV (reference sequence). CDR3 length equals 16 residues. The CDR3 sequence is CASSFPPAGGTGELFF. DNA for the CDR3: TGTGCCAGCAGCTTCCCGCCAGCGGGGGGCACCGGGGAGCTGTTTTTT.

The table lists this clone with a few counts. This chain joins TRBV10-3 and TRBJ2-2, with 7 nucleotides matching TRBD1. J was trimmed by 2 bases and V by 2 bases; bases with no gene match: 11. The CDR3 sequence is 18 residues long. Germline V gene sequence: CDR1 ENHRY, CDR2 SYGVKD. The DNA of the CDR3 is TGTGCCATCAGTGAGCCCGGTCGTCGGGACAGTAACACCGGGGAGCTGTTTTTT. This sequence encodes CAISEPGRRDSNTGELFF.

This clone has a handful of counts. The chain couples TRBV2 to TRBJ1-5, with unresolved D. The length of the CDR3 is 13 residues. The V gene lost 5 bases and the J gene lost 6 bases, with 11 bases spanning the gap. Germline V gene data show CDR1 as SNHLY and CDR2 as FYNNEI. The CDR3 DNA is TGTGCCAGCAGTCCCGGGGTAGCTCAGCCCCAGCATTTT. As protein: CASSPGVAQPQHF.

The V call is TRBV11-3, the J call TRBJ2-1, with 8 bases matching TRBD1. Germline V lookup: CDR1 SGHNT, CDR2 YENEEA. V lost 4 bases, J lost 2 bases, and 7 bases stayed unmatched. CDR3 size: 16 residues. CDR3 residues: CASSSYDRGPYNEQFF. CDR3 DNA: TGTGCCAGCAGCTCCTACGACAGGGGACCCTACAATGAGCAGTTCTTC.

V is TRBV27 and J is TRBJ1-5; 7 positions agree with TRBD1. Germline CDR1 and CDR2: MNHEY and SMNVEV (reference sequence). This CDR3 comprises 15 residues. The ends lost 5 bases at V and 1 base at J; junction bases unmatched: 5. CDR3 sequence (DNA): TGTGCCAGCAGTCGACAGGGACCGAGCAATCAGCCCCAGCATTTT. It codes for CASSRQGPSNQPQHF.

The chain carries TRBV7-8 and TRBJ1-5; D gene uncertain. The CDR3 extends over 15 amino acids. In germline, CDR1 is SGHVS, CDR2 FQNEAQ. The germline V and J ends were trimmed by 2 bases and 2 bases, with 10 bases remaining between them. CDR3 bases: TGTGCCAGCAGCTTAAACAGTTTGGGCAATCAGCCCCAGCATTTT. Protein sequence: CASSLNSLGNQPQHF.

V usage is TRBV7-2 and J usage is TRBJ2-5; perhaps TRBD2 as D (5 bases). Gene TRBJ2-7 matches the end of the DNA better, so the J call may be wrong. This CDR3 is 14 amino acids long. Germline V gene lookup returns CDR1 SGHTA and CDR2 FQGNSA. CDR3 amino acids: CASSSSGNTYEQYF. In DNA, the CDR3 is TGTGCCAGCAGCAGCTCGGGGAATACCTACGAGCAGTACTTC.

J is TRBJ1-1 and V is TRBV30; maybe TRBD1 (5 bases). Germline V gene data show CDR1 as GTSNPN and CDR2 as SVGIG (reference sequence). The CDR3 consists of 14 residues. Trimming stripped 0 bases from V and 4 bases from J, with 12 bases between. The CDR3 loop is CAWSVGGAGTEAFF. The CDR3 region has the DNA TGTGCCTGGAGTGTTGGAGGGGCCGGCACTGAAGCTTTCTTT.

This sequence joins TRBV6-1 and TRBJ2-1, with 9 bases aligning to TRBD1. Germline CDR1 MNHNS, CDR2 SASEGT. The V gene end was trimmed by 6 bases and the J gene end by 7 bases; junction bases not matched to a gene: 4. The CDR3 is made up of 13 amino acids. The CDR3: CASRGQGINEQFF. The CDR3, as DNA: TGTGCCAGCAGGGGACAGGGAATTAATGAGCAGTTCTTC.

The chain combines TRBV20-1 with TRBJ1-1, with TRBD1 identical over 7 bases. V gave up 6 bases and J gave up 7 bases; unmatched junction bases: 2. The CDR3 is 10 amino acids. Germline CDR1 is DFQATT and CDR2 is SNEGSKA (reference sequence). CDR3 DNA: TGCAGTGCGTGGGACAGTGAAGCTTTCTTT. Translation: CSAWDSEAFF.